This TCR beta chain is drawn from a study of radiotherapy plus CTLA-4 blockade in lung cancer. As regards this clone: Its antigen is as yet unknown.

The V and J ends lost 4 bases and 0 bases respectively, with 5 bases between them. CDR3 length: 13 residues. Germline V CDR1 and CDR2: SGHRS, YFSETQ. The study's findings and limits: Together with interferon-beta, which increased in serum after radiation, early dynamic changes in blood T cell clones were reportedly the best predictors of response.

Here immunoSEQ multiplex PCR was the method, and the copy in TCRdb shows in-frame clones only, minus some. The table has some 25,000 clones, approximately 74% seen once. The V call is TRBV5-1, the J call TRBJ1-5; the D is unclear. The TCR was taken from a human donor with non-small cell lung cancer whose response to radiotherapy plus ipilimumab could not be evaluated. This material consisted of peripheral blood, taken from a patient treated with radiotherapy plus ipilimumab. Here the CDR3 reads CASSLNSNQPQHF. CDR3 DNA sequence: TGCGCCAGCAGCCTAAATAGCAATCAGCCCCAGCATTTT.